A single sample is the source of the 29 T cell receptor beta chains below, sequenced in a study of blood T cell repertoires in COVID-19. The protocol was immunoSEQ multiplex PCR, while the TCRdb copy is restricted to in-frame clones and leaves out a portion. Of approximately 190,000 clones listed, roughly 90% were seen once; the top ten hold roughly 6.2%. Source material: peripheral blood. These receptors came from a woman in her 40s who had recovered from COVID-19.

This chain uses TRBV6-2 or TRBV6-3 with TRBJ2-7; 7 bases fit TRBD1. The length of the CDR3 is 14 residues. Germline-derived CDR1 and CDR2 are MNHEY and SVGEGT. V dropped 1 base and J dropped 5; count of bases not matched to a gene: 5. The CDR3 is CASSYLTGKNEQYF. The CDR3 DNA reads TGTGCCAGCAGTTACTTGACAGGGAAGAACGAGCAGTACTTC.

Written as DNA, the CDR3 is TGTGCCAGTAGTATTACAGGGGGCGAAGAGGAAAAACTGTTTTTT. Protein: CASSITGGEEEKLFF. The gene calls are TRBV19 and TRBJ1-4, with 9 bases fitting TRBD1. The germline CDR1 and CDR2 sequences are LNHDA and SQIVND (reference sequence). The CDR3 has 15 amino acids. V was pared by 3 bases and J by 8 bases, with 7 bases of the junction left unmatched.

CDR3 protein: CASSQGPGGQPQHF. Here the CDR3 DNA reads TGTGCCAGCAGCCAAGGTCCAGGGGGTCAGCCCCAGCATTTT. The rearrangement joins TRBV14 to TRBJ1-5; TRBD1 matches 7 bases. Germline V gives CDR1 SGHDN, CDR2 FVKESK. The CDR3 is made up of 14 amino acids. Unmatched junction bases numbered 3, after V lost 1 base and J lost 6 bases. Full variable domain (remainder filled in from reference TRBV14 and TRBJ1-5): EAGVTQFPSHSVIEKGQTVTLRCDPISGHDNLYWYRRVMGKEIKFLLHFVKESKQDESGMPNNRFLAERTGGTYSTLKVQPAELEDSGVYFCASSQGPGGQPQHFGDGTRLSIL.

The chain has TRBV18 and TRBJ1-1; 9 bases line up with TRBD1. This CDR3 spans 15 amino acids. With 5 bases clipped from V and 6 bases from J, the junction kept 10 bases outside the gene matches. Germline V gene sequence: CDR1 KGHSH, CDR2 LQKENI. The CDR3: CASSAILQGAAEAFF. In DNA form, the CDR3 reads TGTGCCAGCTCAGCCATACTACAGGGGGCCGCTGAAGCTTTCTTT. Filled out from reference TRBV18 and TRBJ1-1, the complete variable domain reads NAGVMQNPRHLVRRRGQEARLRCSPMKGHSHVYWYRQLPEEGLKFMVYLQKENIIDESGMPKERFSAEFPKEGPSILRIQQVVRGDSAAYFCASSAILQGAAEAFFGQGTRLTVV.

The chain is built from TRBV24-1 and TRBJ2-2; the D gene is possibly TRBD1 (6 bases). The CDR3 contains 16 residues. V gave up 1 base and J gave up 5 bases, with 13 bases separating them. Germline CDR1 is KGHDR and CDR2 is SFDVKD. CDR3 sequence (DNA): TGTGCCACCAGTGATTTAGGCACAGGGATTACCGGGGAGCTGTTTTTT. Encoded protein: CATSDLGTGITGELFF.

J is TRBJ1-4 and V is TRBV27; tentatively, D is TRBD1 (6 bases). The CDR3 has 15 residues. Germline V gene data show CDR1 as MNHEY and CDR2 as SMNVEV (reference sequence). Between the trimmed V and J ends, which lost 6 bases and 3 bases, there was a span of 14 bases. The CDR3 reads CASRTDRFANEKLFF. The CDR3 DNA is TGTGCCAGCAGGACTGACAGGTTCGCTAATGAAAAACTGTTTTTT.

V and J are TRBV7-8 and TRBJ1-5, with 7 bases matching TRBD1. With V trimmed by 5 bases and J by 5 bases, 9 bases remained unmatched. The germline V gene encodes CDR1 SGHVS and CDR2 FQNEAQ. The CDR3 covers 15 residues. The CDR3 coding sequence is TGTGCCAGCAGCGAGGACAGAGGGGGCGATCAGCCCCAGCATTTT. It encodes CASSEDRGGDQPQHF.

V gene TRBV5-4 combines with J gene TRBJ2-5; a possible D gene is TRBD1 (5 bases). Germline values: CDR1 SGHNT, CDR2 YYREEE (reference sequence). Trimming took 4 bases from V and 5 from J, leaving 15 bases between them. The CDR3 is 14 residues long. The CDR3 here is CASSIDSHGETQYF. The DNA of the CDR3 is TGTGCCAGCAGCATTGACAGCCATGGGGAGACCCAGTACTTC. Variable domain in full (rest from reference TRBV5-4 and TRBJ2-5): ETGVTQSPTHLIKTRGQQVTLRCSSQSGHNTVSWYQQALGQGPQFIFQYYREEENGRGNFPPRFSGLQFPNYSSELNVNALELDDSALYLCASSIDSHGETQYFGPGTRLLVL.

V is TRBV6-1 and J is TRBJ1-3; no clear D gene. The CDR3 sequence is 15 residues long. Trimming pared 3 bases from V and 9 bases from J, leaving 18 bases between. The germline CDR1 and CDR2 sequences are MNHNS and SASEGT. CDR3 bases: TGTGCCAGCAGTGACCGGTCGGACGGACTAGGCACCATATATTTT. Protein sequence: CASSDRSDGLGTIYF.

V is TRBV5-1 and J is TRBJ1-1, with 7 positions matching TRBD1. The CDR3 is 15 residues long. V was pared by 4 bases and J by 1 base, with 7 bases of the junction left unmatched. Germline values: CDR1 SGHRS, CDR2 YFSETQ. In DNA form, the CDR3 reads TGCGCCAGCAGCCCCCGGACAGGAAAGAACACTGAAGCTTTCTTT. It is translated as CASSPRTGKNTEAFF. Complete variable domain (other parts from reference TRBV5-1 and TRBJ1-1): KAGVTQTPRYLIKTRGQQVTLSCSPISGHRSVSWYQQTPGQGLQFLFEYFSETQRNKGNFPGRFSGRQFSNSRSEMNVSTLELGDSALYLCASSPRTGKNTEAFFGQGTRLTVV.

V usage is TRBV10-3 and J usage is TRBJ1-5, with 8 nucleotides matching TRBD1. Trimming removed 0 bases from V and 7 bases from J; junction bases left unmatched: 5. The CDR3 is 15 amino acids. Germline loops: CDR1 ENHRY, CDR2 SYGVKD. In nucleotides, the CDR3 is TGTGCCATCAGTGAGTCCGGACAGGGAGGGCAGCCCCAGCATTTT. Protein sequence: CAISESGQGGQPQHF.

The V gene is TRBV28, the J gene TRBJ1-3, with 9 nucleotides matching TRBD1. J gave up 8 bases and V 6 bases, and 8 bases lay outside the gene matches. Germline CDR1 and CDR2: MDHEN and SYDVKM. This CDR3 has 14 amino acids. CDR3 nucleotide sequence: TGTGCCAGCAGCCCCGGGACAGGGAGGGACACCATATATTTT. As protein: CASSPGTGRDTIYF.

This clone was observed once. The J gene is TRBJ2-3, the V gene TRBV9, with D possibly being TRBD1 (6 bases). V lost 0 bases, J lost 6 bases, and 14 bases lay in between. The CDR3 loop spans 15 amino acids. The germline CDR1 and CDR2 sequences are SGDLS and YYNGEE. This CDR3 reads CASSVDGQTGDTQYF. Written as DNA, the CDR3 is TGTGCCAGCAGCGTAGATGGACAGACGGGGGATACGCAGTATTTT.

This clone was found once. The V gene is TRBV19, the J gene TRBJ1-5; 8 positions agree with TRBD1. This CDR3 comprises 17 residues. V trimming: 4 bases; J trimming: 2 bases; junction bases outside the gene matches: 10. CDR1 is LNHDA and CDR2 is SQIVND in the germline V gene (reference sequence). The CDR3 spells CASSTILGQGGNQPQHF. CDR3 sequence (DNA): TGTGCCAGTAGTACTATATTAGGACAGGGAGGCAATCAGCCCCAGCATTTT.

The J gene is TRBJ2-1, the V gene TRBV5-1, with 9 bases lining up with TRBD1. The CDR3 consists of 21 residues. The junction had 22 bases not matched to a gene; V was cut back by 4 bases and J by 2 bases. Germline CDR1 and CDR2: SGHRS and YFSETQ. The CDR3 is CASSGRDRANQREDTYNEQFF. CDR3 sequence (DNA): TGCGCCAGCAGCGGTAGGGACAGGGCTAATCAACGGGAGGACACCTACAATGAGCAGTTCTTC.

This clone was seen only once. The gene calls are TRBV27 and TRBJ2-3, with 9 positions matching TRBD1. The CDR3 is 15 residues long. CDR1 and CDR2 from the germline V gene are MNHEY and SMNVEV (reference sequence). The V and J ends lost 8 bases and 4 bases, in that order; junction bases with no gene match: 10. CDR3 bases: TGTGCCAGCCGTGGATGGGACAGGGCTGCAGATACGCAGTATTTT. Residues: CASRGWDRAADTQYF.

V and J are TRBV6-1 and TRBJ2-3; perhaps TRBD2 as D (5 bases). This CDR3 spans 17 amino acids. Trimming took 3 bases from V and 4 from J, leaving 20 bases between them. Germline V gives CDR1 MNHNS, CDR2 SASEGT. The chain's CDR3 is CASSESLLGLGADTQYF. In DNA form, the CDR3 reads TGTGCCAGCAGTGAGTCATTGTTAGGACTCGGGGCAGATACGCAGTATTTT.

The chain uses TRBV7-8 and TRBJ2-7; TRBD2 matches at 10 bases. CDR3 length: 15 residues. Germline CDR1 SGHVS, CDR2 FQNEAQ. The ends lost 5 bases at V and 4 bases at J; junction bases unmatched: 8. CDR3 in DNA: TGTGCCAGCAGCACCTCAGGGACTAGCGCGTACGAGCAGTACTTC. Residues: CASSTSGTSAYEQYF.

The chain employs TRBV4-3 and TRBJ2-7; a weak D match, TRBD2 (5 bases). With 4 bases removed from V and 3 bases from J, the gap between germline ends came to 13 bases. The CDR3 contains 14 residues. Germline CDR1 LGHNA, CDR2 YSLEER. The CDR3 sequence is CASSRLGSNYEQYF. Here the CDR3 DNA reads TGCGCCAGCAGCCGGCTAGGGAGCAACTACGAGCAGTACTTC.

The chain is built from TRBV19 and TRBJ2-5; 7 positions agree with TRBD2. Germline-derived CDR1 and CDR2 are LNHDA and SQIVND (reference sequence). This CDR3 has 13 residues. J was trimmed by 4 bases and V by 6 bases; bases with no gene match: 5. For the CDR3, the DNA is TGTGCCAGTAGACCGCCTAGCGGAGAGACCCAGTACTTC. Its translation: CASRPPSGETQYF.

The chain joins TRBV6-2 or TRBV6-3 to TRBJ2-5; TRBD2 matches at 7 bases. The junction had 3 bases not matched to a gene; V was cut back by 0 bases and J by 2 bases. The CDR3 length is 15 residues. CDR1 and CDR2 (germline): MNHEY, SVGEGT. This chain's CDR3 is CASSYSGLLQETQYF. Here the CDR3 DNA reads TGTGCCAGCAGTTACTCGGGACTACTACAAGAGACCCAGTACTTC.

J is TRBJ1-1 and V is TRBV20-1; 8 bases fit TRBD1. Germline lookup yields CDR1 DFQATT and CDR2 SNEGSKA (reference sequence). V shed 5 bases and J 13 bases; nucleotides not matched to a gene: 9. This CDR3 is built from 11 residues. The CDR3 loop is CSAFQGALVFF. The CDR3 nucleotides read TGCAGTGCTTTCCAGGGGGCACTGGTTTTCTTT.

V usage is TRBV18 and J usage is TRBJ2-1; D unresolved. V dropped 0 bases and J dropped 5 bases, with 17 bases sitting between them. There are 17 residues in the CDR3. Germline CDR1 and CDR2: KGHSH and LQKENI. The CDR3 here is CASSPPGKVPMNNEQFF. The CDR3 DNA sequence: TGTGCCAGCTCACCACCGGGCAAGGTCCCGATGAACAATGAGCAGTTCTTC.

This chain links TRBV10-3 with TRBJ1-2; a weak D match, TRBD1 (6 bases). The ends were cut back, 8 bases at V and 10 bases at J, with 11 bases in the middle. Germline lookup yields CDR1 ENHRY and CDR2 SYGVKD. The CDR3 consists of 10 residues. The CDR3 DNA reads TGTGCCATCCTGGGGGCGCACTACACCTTC. Amino acid sequence: CAILGAHYTF.

The V gene is TRBV6-2 or TRBV6-3, the J gene TRBJ2-7; D perhaps matches TRBD1 (5 bases). Germline loops: CDR1 MNHEY, CDR2 SVGEGT. Trimming shortened V by 0 bases and J by 2 bases, and 5 bases separated the two germline ends. This CDR3 is 13 amino acids long. The CDR3 is CASSYSDTYEQYF. The CDR3 bases are TGTGCCAGCAGTTACTCGGACACCTACGAGCAGTACTTC.

In this sample, this clone turned up once. The chain is built from TRBV11-2 and TRBJ1-1; D is possibly TRBD1 (6 bases). The CDR3 length is 13 residues. The V gene lost 8 bases and the J gene lost 0 bases, with 10 bases spanning the gap. The germline V gene encodes CDR1 SGHAT and CDR2 FQNNGV. The CDR3: CASHRQVNTEAFF. CDR3 sequence (DNA): TGTGCCAGCCACCGACAGGTGAACACTGAAGCTTTCTTT.

The chain is built from TRBV7-3 and TRBJ2-3; 13 positions match TRBD2. The CDR3 is 15 residues long. V trimming: 4 bases; J trimming: 3 bases; junction bases outside the gene matches: 1. The germline V gene has CDR1 SGHTA and CDR2 FQGTGA. This chain's CDR3 is CASSSLAGGTDTQYF. The CDR3 bases are TGTGCCAGCAGCTCACTAGCGGGAGGGACAGATACGCAGTATTTT.

The chain couples TRBV27 to TRBJ1-5; D not certain. CDR1 is MNHEY, CDR2 SMNVEV, per germline (reference sequence). V gave up 6 bases and J gave up 7 bases, with 19 bases separating them. The CDR3 has 15 amino acids. The CDR3 is CASSPGIGVEQPQHF. As DNA, the CDR3 is TGTGCCAGCAGCCCTGGGATCGGGGTGGAGCAGCCCCAGCATTTT.

V is TRBV28 and J is TRBJ1-5; 11 nucleotides match TRBD1. J lost 0 bases, V lost 3 bases, and 7 bases had no gene match. Germline-derived CDR1 and CDR2 are MDHEN and SYDVKM. The CDR3 contains 18 residues. CDR3 protein: CASSFRGQGGHSNQPQHF. The CDR3 DNA reads as TGTGCCAGCAGTTTTAGGGGACAGGGGGGCCATAGCAATCAGCCCCAGCATTTT.